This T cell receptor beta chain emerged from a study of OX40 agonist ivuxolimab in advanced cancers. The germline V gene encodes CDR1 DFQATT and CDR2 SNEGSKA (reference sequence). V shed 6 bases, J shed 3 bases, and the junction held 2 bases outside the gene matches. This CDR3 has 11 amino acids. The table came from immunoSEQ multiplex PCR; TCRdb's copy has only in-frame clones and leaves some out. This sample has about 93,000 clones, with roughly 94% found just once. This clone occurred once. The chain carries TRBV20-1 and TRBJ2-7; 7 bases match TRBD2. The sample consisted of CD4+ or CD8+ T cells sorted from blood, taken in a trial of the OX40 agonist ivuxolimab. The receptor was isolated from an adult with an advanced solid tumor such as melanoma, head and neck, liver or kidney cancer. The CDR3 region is CSAGTNYEQYF. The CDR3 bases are TGCAGTGCGGGGACTAACTACGAGCAGTACTTC.